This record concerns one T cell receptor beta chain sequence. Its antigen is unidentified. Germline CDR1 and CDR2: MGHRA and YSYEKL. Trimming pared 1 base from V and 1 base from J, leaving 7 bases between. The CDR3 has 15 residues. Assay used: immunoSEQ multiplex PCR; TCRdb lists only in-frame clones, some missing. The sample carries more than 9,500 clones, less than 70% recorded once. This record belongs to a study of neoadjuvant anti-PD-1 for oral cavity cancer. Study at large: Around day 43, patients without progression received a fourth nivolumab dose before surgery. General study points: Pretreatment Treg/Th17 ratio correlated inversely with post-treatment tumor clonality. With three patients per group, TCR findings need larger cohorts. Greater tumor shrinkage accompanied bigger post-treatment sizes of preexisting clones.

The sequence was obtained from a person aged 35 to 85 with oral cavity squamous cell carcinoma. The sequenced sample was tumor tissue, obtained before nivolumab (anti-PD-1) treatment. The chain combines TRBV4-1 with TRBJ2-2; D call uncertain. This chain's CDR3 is CASSQGSVNTGELFF. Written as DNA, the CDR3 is TGCGCCAGCAGCCAAGGGAGCGTGAACACCGGGGAGCTGTTTTTT.